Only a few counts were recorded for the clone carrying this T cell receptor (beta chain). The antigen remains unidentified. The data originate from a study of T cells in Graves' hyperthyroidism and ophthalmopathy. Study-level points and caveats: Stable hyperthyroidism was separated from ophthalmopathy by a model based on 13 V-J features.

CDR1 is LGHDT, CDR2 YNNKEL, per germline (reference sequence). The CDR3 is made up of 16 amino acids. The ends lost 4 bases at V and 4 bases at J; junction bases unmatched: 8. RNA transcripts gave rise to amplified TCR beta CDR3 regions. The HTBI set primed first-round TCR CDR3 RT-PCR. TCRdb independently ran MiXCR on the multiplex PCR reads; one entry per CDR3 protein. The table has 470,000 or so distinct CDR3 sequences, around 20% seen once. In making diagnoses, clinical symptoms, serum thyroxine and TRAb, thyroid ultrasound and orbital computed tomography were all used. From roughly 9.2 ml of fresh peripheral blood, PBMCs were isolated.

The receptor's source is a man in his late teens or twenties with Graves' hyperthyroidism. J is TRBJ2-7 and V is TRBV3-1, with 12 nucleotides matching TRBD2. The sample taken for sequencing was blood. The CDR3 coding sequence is TGTGCCAGCAGCCCTCGGACCCTAGCGGGGGGGTACGAGCAGTACTTC. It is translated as CASSPRTLAGGYEQYF.